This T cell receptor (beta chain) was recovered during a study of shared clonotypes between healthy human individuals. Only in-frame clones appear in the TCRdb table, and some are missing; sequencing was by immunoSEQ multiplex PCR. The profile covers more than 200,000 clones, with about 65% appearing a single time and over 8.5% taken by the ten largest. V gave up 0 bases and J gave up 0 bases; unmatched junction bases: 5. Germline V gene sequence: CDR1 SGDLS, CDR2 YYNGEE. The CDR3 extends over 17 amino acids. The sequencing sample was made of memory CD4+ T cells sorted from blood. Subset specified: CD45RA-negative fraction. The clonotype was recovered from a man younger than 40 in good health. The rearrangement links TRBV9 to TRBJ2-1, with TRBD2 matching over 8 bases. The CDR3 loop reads CASSVDLLAGSYNEQFF. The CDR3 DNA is TGTGCCAGCAGCGTAGACCTTCTAGCGGGCTCCTACAATGAGCAGTTCTTC.